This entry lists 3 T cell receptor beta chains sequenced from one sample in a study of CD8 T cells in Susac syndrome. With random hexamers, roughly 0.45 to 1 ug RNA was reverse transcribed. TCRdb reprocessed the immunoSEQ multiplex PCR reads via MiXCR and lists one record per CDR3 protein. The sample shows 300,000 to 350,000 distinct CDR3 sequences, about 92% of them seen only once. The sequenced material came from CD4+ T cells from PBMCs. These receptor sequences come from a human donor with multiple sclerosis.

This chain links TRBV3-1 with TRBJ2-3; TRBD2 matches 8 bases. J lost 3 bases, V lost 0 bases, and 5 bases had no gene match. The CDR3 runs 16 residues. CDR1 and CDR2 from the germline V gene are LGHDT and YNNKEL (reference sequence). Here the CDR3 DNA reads TGTGCCAGCAGCCAAGATTGGGGACTAGTTACAGATACGCAGTATTTT. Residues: CASSQDWGLVTDTQYF.

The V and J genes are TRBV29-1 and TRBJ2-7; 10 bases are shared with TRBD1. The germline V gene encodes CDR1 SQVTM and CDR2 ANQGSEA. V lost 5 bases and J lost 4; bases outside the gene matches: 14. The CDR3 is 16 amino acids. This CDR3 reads CSVSWTGGRSGYEQYF. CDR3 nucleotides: TGCAGCGTTTCCTGGACAGGGGGTCGGTCTGGGTACGAGCAGTACTTC.

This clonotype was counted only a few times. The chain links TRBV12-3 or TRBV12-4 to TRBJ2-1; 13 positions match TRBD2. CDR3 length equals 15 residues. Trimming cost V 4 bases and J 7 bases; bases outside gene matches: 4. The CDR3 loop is CASSSGTSGKNEQFF. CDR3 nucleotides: TGTGCCAGCAGTTCCGGGACTAGCGGGAAGAATGAGCAGTTCTTC.